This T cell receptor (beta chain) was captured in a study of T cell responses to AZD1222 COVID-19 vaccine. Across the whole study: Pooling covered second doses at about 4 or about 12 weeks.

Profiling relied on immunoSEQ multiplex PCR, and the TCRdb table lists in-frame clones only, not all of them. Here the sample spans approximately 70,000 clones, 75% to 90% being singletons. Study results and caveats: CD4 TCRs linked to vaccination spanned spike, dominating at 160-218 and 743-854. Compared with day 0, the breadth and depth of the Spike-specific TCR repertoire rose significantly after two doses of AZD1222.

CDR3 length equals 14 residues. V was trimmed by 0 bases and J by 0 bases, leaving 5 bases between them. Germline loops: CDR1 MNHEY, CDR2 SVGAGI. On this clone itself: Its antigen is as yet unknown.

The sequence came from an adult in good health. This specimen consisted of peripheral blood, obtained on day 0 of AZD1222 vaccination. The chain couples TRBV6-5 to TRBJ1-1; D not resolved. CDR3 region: CASSYSSMNTEAFF. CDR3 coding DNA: TGTGCCAGCAGTTACTCGAGCATGAACACTGAAGCTTTCTTT.